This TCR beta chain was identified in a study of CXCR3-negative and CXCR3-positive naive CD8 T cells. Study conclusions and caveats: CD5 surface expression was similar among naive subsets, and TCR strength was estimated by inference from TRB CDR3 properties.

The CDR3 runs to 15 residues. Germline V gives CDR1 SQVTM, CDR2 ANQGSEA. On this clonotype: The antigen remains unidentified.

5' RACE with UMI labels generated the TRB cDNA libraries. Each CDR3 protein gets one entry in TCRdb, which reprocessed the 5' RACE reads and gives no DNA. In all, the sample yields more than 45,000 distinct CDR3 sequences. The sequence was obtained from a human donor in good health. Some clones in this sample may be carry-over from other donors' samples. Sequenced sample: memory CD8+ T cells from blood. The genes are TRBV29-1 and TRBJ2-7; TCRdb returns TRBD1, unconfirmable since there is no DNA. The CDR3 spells CSVEGTGTKPYEQYF.